This T cell receptor (beta chain) was sequenced for a study of T-cell memory formation after mild COVID-19. Study at large: Largely donor-specific TCR clusters were found.

As to this clonotype: Its antigen is undetermined.

TCRdb called the 5' RACE reads again in MiXCR, with one record for every CDR3 protein. The table includes around 530,000 distinct CDR3 sequences, less than 25% detected once. CDR1 and CDR2 (germline): DFQATT, SNEGSKA (reference sequence). This CDR3 is built from 17 residues. The V gene end was trimmed by 3 bases and the J gene end by 4 bases; junction bases not matched to a gene: 15. The study's findings and limits: The SARS-CoV-2 specificity of second-wave clones reaching peak at day 37 remained unverified.

The rearrangement joins TRBV20-1 to TRBJ1-5; the match to TRBD1 covers 7 bases. This sequence originates from an adult woman who had mild COVID-19 (a few samples of this study predate the infection). Cell type and time point are not known. Sequencing used PBMCs or a T cell subset sorted from them (not recorded which). CDR3 nucleotide sequence: TGCAGTGCTAGGGTCAACAGGGGTATTAATTTAAATCAGCCCCAGCATTTT. Its protein is CSARVNRGINLNQPQHF.